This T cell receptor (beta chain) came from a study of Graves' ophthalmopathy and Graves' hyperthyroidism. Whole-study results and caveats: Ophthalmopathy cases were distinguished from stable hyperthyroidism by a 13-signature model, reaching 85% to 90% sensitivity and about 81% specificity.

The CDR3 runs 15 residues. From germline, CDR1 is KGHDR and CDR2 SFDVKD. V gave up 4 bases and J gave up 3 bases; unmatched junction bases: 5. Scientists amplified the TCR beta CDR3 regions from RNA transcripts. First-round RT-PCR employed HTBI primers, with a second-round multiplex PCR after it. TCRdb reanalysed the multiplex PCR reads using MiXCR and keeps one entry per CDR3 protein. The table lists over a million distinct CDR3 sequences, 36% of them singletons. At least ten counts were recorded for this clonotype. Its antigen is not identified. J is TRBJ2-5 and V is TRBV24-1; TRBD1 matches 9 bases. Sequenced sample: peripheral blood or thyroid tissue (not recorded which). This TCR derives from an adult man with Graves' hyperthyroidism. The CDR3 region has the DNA TGTGCCACCAGTGACCCGAGACAGGGGGAAGAGACCCAGTACTTC. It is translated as CATSDPRQGEETQYF.